Only a few counts were recorded for the clone carrying this TCR beta chain. Its antigen is not identified. Data came from immunoSEQ multiplex PCR; TCRdb stores just in-frame clones and leaves some out. The repertoire includes 35,000 to 40,000 clones, 82% of them detected once, and roughly 1.8% sits in the top ten. The CDR3 runs 16 residues. In germline, CDR1 is SGDLS, CDR2 YYNGEE. Trimming pared 0 bases from V and 5 bases from J, leaving 17 bases between. This entry belongs to a study of OX40 agonist ivuxolimab in advanced cancers. About the research overall: The diagnoses of dose-escalation patients were hepatocellular carcinoma, melanoma, renal cell or head and neck cancer. Partial responses were achieved by three patients, one with hepatocellular carcinoma and two with cutaneous melanoma. Study-level findings and limits: In the 0.1 to 3.0 mg/kg range, CD4+ and CD8+ blood T cells had expanded clonally by week 6.

This receptor was obtained from an adult with an advanced solid tumor such as melanoma, head and neck, liver or kidney cancer. The J gene is TRBJ2-5, the V gene TRBV9; D unclear. This specimen consisted of CD4+ or CD8+ T cells sorted from blood, obtained in a trial of the OX40 agonist ivuxolimab. The CDR3 here is CASSVGSGSPWETQYF. The DNA of the CDR3 is TGTGCCAGCAGCGTAGGGTCAGGCTCCCCTTGGGAGACCCAGTACTTC.